This T cell receptor beta chain stems from a study of T cells in Graves' hyperthyroidism and ophthalmopathy. Exclusions: uncontrolled infection, other autoimmune disease, pregnancy, lactation. Diagnostic decisions used clinical symptoms, serum thyroxine and TRAb, thyroid ultrasound and orbital computed tomography. RNA transcripts were the template for amplifying TCR beta CDR3 regions. The TCR CDR3 was amplified in a first-round RT-PCR using the HTBI primer set. TCRdb independently ran MiXCR on the multiplex PCR reads; one entry per CDR3 protein. Of 650,000 to 800,000 distinct CDR3 sequences listed, nearly 45% are singletons. Broader study findings: Ophthalmopathy was model-predicted a median around 6.7 months pre-onset. Most thyroid clonotypes expanded above 0.001 were also detected in blood.

Trimming removed 4 bases from V and 5 bases from J, with 18 bases in between. CDR1 is SGHRS and CDR2 is YFSETQ in the germline V gene. The CDR3 runs 16 residues. Comment on this clonotype: The antigen is unknown.

The V gene is TRBV5-1, the J gene TRBJ1-4; D is perhaps TRBD1 (5 bases). This sequence originates from an adult man with Graves' disease, either hyperthyroidism or ophthalmopathy (not recorded which). Sequencing was carried out using peripheral blood or thyroid tissue (not recorded which). CDR3 residues: CASSVDSGGTNEKLFF. For the CDR3, the DNA is TGCGCCAGCAGCGTTGACAGCGGGGGTACAAATGAAAAACTGTTTTTT.